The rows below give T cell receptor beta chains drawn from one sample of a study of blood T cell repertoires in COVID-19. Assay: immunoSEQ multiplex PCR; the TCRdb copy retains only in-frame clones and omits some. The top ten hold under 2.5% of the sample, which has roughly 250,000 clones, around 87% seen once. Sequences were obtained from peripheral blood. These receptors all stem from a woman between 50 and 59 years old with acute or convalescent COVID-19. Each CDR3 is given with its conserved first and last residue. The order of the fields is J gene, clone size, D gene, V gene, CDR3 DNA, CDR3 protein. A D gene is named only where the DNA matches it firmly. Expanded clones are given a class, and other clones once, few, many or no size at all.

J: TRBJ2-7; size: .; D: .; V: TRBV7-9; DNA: TGTGCCAGCAGCTCCTCAGGGGTGGGCGAGCAGTACTTC; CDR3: CASSSSGVGEQYF
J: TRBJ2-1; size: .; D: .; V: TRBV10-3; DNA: TGTGCCATCAGCTTGGACAGAGACAATGAGCAGTTCTTC; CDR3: CAISLDRDNEQFF
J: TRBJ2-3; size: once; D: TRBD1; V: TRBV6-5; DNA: TGTGCCAGCAGTTGGACAGGGACGGGGACAGATACGCAGTATTTT; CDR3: CASSWTGTGTDTQYF
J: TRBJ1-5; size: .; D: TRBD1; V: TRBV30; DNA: TGTGCCTGGAGTGTTGGTATGATTTTCGGGACAGAGAGATTTTTCAATCAGCCCCAGCATTTT; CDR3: CAWSVGMIFGTERFFNQPQHF
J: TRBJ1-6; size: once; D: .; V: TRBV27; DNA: TGTGCCAGCAGGCCAAACAGGAGCTCCTATAATTCACCCCTCCACTTT; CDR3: CASRPNRSSYNSPLHF
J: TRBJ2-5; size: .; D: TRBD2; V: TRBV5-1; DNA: TGCGCCAGCAGCTCTACTAGCGGGGGAGAGACCCAGTACTTC; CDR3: CASSSTSGGETQYF
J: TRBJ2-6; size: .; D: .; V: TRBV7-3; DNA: TGTGCCAGCAGCCCTGGACATCCTGGGGCCAACGTCCTGACTTTC; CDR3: CASSPGHPGANVLTF
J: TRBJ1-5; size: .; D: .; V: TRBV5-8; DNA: TGTGCCAGCAGCTTGACGGGGGGCGGCTGGAGCAATCAGCCCCAGCATTTT; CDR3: CASSLTGGGWSNQPQHF
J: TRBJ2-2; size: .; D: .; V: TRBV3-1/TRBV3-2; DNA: TGTGCCAGCAGCCAAGATGCTATTAGTCGCGGGGAGCTGTTTTTT; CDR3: CASSQDAISRGELFF
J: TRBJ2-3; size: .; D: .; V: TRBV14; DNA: TGTGCCAGCAGGGGGGACTTCACAGATACGCAGTATTTT; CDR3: CASRGDFTDTQYF
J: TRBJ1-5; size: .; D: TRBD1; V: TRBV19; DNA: TGTGCCAGTAGCGACAGGGTGTTGAAACAGCCCCAGCATTTT; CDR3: CASSDRVLKQPQHF
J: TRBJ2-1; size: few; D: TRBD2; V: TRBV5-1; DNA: TGCGCCAGCAGCTTGGCCAGGTTTGGCGGGAGAAAAGAGCAGTTCTTC; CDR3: CASSLARFGGRKEQFF
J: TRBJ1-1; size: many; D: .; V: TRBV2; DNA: TGTGCCAGCAGTGAGGGCAGGTTGAACACTGAAGCTTTCTTT; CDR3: CASSEGRLNTEAFF
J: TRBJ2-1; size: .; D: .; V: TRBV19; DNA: TGTGCCAGTAGTTTGACTCCCAGCTCCTACAATGAGCAGTTCTTC; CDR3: CASSLTPSSYNEQFF
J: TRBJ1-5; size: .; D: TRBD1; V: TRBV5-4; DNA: TGTGCCAGCAGCAAGGACAGGGACAGCAATCAGCCCCAGCATTTT; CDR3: CASSKDRDSNQPQHF
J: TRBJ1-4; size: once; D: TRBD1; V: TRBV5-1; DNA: TGCGCCAGCAGCCTACAGGGGGCATTAGATGAAAAACTGTTTTTT; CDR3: CASSLQGALDEKLFF
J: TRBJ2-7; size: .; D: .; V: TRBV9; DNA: TGTGCCAGCAGCGTAGGAGGCCTATCCTACGAGCAGTACTTC; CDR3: CASSVGGLSYEQYF
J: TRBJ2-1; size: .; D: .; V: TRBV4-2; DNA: TGTGCCAGCAGCCAAGATGCGGCCAGGGTGGACGAGCAGTTCTTC; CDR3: CASSQDAARVDEQFF
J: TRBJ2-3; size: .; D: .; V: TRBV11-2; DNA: TGTGCCAGCAGCTTACAGATTAGCACAGATACGCAGTATTTT; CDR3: CASSLQISTDTQYF
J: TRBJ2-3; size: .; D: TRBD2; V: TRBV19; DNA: TGTGCCAGTAGTATCCCGCCCGGGAGGCCAGATACGCAGTATTTT; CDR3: CASSIPPGRPDTQYF
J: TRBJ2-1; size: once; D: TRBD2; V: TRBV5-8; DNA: TGTGCCAGCAGCAAACCCGGGACTAGCGGGACCTACAATGAGCAGTTCTTC; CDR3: CASSKPGTSGTYNEQFF
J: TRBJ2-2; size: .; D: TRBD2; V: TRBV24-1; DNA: TGTGCCACCAGTGATGTGACTAGCGGGAAGGGCGGGGAGCTGTTTTTT; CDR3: CATSDVTSGKGGELFF
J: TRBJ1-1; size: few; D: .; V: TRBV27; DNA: TGTGCCAGCAGACTAACGCGACAGCTTGAAGCTTTCTTT; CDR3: CASRLTRQLEAFF
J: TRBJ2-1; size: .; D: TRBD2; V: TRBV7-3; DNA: TGTGCCAGCAGCTTAAGGACTAGCCAGTACAATGAGCAGTTCTTC; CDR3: CASSLRTSQYNEQFF
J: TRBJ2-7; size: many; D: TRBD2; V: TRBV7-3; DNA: TGTGCCAGCAGCTTAGGACTAGCGGGAGACGAGCAGTACTTC; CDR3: CASSLGLAGDEQYF
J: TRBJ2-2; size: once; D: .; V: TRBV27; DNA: TGTGCCAGTCAAGGTGCTAGCTCTACCGGGGAGCTGTTTTTT; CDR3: CASQGASSTGELFF
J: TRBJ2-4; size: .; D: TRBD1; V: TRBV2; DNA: TGTGCCAGCAGCACCCAGGGGGCAGTTCAGTACTTC; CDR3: CASSTQGAVQYF
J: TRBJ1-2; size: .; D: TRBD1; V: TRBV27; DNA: TGTGCCAGCAGATCTGACAGGGCGGACTATGGCTACACCTTC; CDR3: CASRSDRADYGYTF
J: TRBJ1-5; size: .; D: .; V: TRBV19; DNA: TGTGCCAGTAGTAGTGGGGGCGGCAATCAGCCCCAGCATTTT; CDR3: CASSSGGGNQPQHF
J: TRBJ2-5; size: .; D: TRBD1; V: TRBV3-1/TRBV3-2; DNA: TGTGCCAGCAGCCACAACCTAGCCCGGACAGGGGCGGGGGAGACCCAGTACTTC; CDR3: CASSHNLARTGAGETQYF
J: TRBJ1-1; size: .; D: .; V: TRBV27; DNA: TGTGCCAGCAGACAGAGAATCAACACTGAAGCTTTCTTT; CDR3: CASRQRINTEAFF
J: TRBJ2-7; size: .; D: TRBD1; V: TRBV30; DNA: TGTGCCTGGAGTGTACCGAATTGGACAGGGCCAACCTACGAGCAGTACTTC; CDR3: CAWSVPNWTGPTYEQYF
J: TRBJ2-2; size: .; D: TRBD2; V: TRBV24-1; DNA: TGTGCCACCAGTGATCCCCAAACTAGCGGGAGCCTGGCCGGGGAGCTGTTTTTT; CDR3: CATSDPQTSGSLAGELFF
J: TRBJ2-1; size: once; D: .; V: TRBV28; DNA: TGTGCCAGCAGTTTAGCGCCATCCTCCTACAATGAGCAGTTCTTC; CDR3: CASSLAPSSYNEQFF